These 29 T cell receptor beta chains share one sample of origin, sequenced in a study of shared clonotypes between healthy human individuals. This table comes from immunoSEQ multiplex PCR, and its TCRdb copy is limited to in-frame clones, with some not included. The sample contains 450,000 to 700,000 clones, around 95% of which appear only once. It was CD45RO-negative cells, positively selected for CCR7, that made up naive CD8 cells, with terminally differentiated effector memory CD45RA+ cells excluded. Sequencing was performed on naive CD8+ T cells sorted from blood. Receptors originate from a woman in her 30s in good health.

The V and J genes are TRBV15 and TRBJ1-2; unclear D gene. The CDR3 consists of 14 residues. Trimming shortened V by 5 bases and J by 4 bases, and 14 bases separated the two germline ends. Germline V gene lookup returns CDR1 LNHNV and CDR2 YYDKDF (reference sequence). The CDR3, as DNA: TGTGCCACCAGCTTGAGATGGGTCAGCTATGGCTACACCTTC. Translation gives CATSLRWVSYGYTF.

The genes are TRBV5-4 and TRBJ2-1, with 7 bases identical to TRBD2. The germline CDR1 and CDR2 sequences are SGHNT and YYREEE (reference sequence). J lost 3 bases, V lost 0 bases, and 6 bases had no gene match. The CDR3 loop spans 16 amino acids. CDR3 DNA sequence: TGTGCCAGCAGCTTGGTGTCATGGGGGGGCTACAATGAGCAGTTCTTC. Amino acids: CASSLVSWGGYNEQFF.

This chain links TRBV29-1 with TRBJ2-1, with 8 bases fitting TRBD2. The V gene end was trimmed by 6 bases and the J gene end by 7 bases; junction bases not matched to a gene: 11. The CDR3 runs to 14 residues. Germline values: CDR1 SQVTM, CDR2 ANQGSEA. CDR3 in DNA: TGCAGCGTCGCCAGGGCGGGGGGCTTGAATGAGCAGTTCTTC. As protein: CSVARAGGLNEQFF.

J is TRBJ1-4 and V is TRBV7-8; the match to TRBD1 covers 8 bases. The CDR3 runs to 14 residues. The germline CDR1 and CDR2 sequences are SGHVS and FQNEAQ. The junction had 7 bases not matched to a gene; V was cut back by 6 bases and J by 7 bases. CDR3 nucleotide sequence: TGTGCCAGCAGGCCGACAGGGGCCTTTGAAAAACTGTTTTTT. It codes for CASRPTGAFEKLFF.

The genes are TRBV2 and TRBJ2-7; 10 bases map to TRBD2. V lost 4 bases to trimming and J lost 7 bases; unmatched junction nucleotides: 10. In germline, CDR1 is SNHLY, CDR2 FYNNEI. The CDR3 has 15 amino acids. The CDR3: CASSVLAGEMREQYF. The CDR3 DNA reads TGTGCCAGCAGTGTGCTAGCGGGAGAAATGAGGGAGCAGTACTTC. The full variable domain, in which reference TRBV2 and TRBJ2-7 provide the parts outside the CDR3, is EPEVTQTPSHQVTQMGQEVILRCVPISNHLYFYWYRQILGQKVEFLVSFYNNEISEKSEIFDDQFSVERPDGSNFTLKIRSTKLEDSAMYFCASSVLAGEMREQYFGPGTRLTVT.

The chain joins TRBV7-8 to TRBJ1-1; perhaps TRBD1 as D (5 bases). The CDR3 is 13 amino acids. The germline V gene encodes CDR1 SGHVS and CDR2 FQNEAQ. The V end was cut by 1 base, the J end by 6 bases, with 9 bases between. CDR3 region: CASSLGGSPEAFF. The CDR3 bases are TGTGCCAGCAGCTTAGGGGGGTCTCCTGAAGCTTTCTTT.

The V gene is TRBV27, the J gene TRBJ2-3, with TRBD1 identical over 8 bases. With V trimmed by 6 bases and J by 4 bases, 6 bases remained unmatched. Germline V lookup: CDR1 MNHEY, CDR2 SMNVEV (reference sequence). The CDR3 runs to 14 residues. The CDR3 nucleotides read TGTGCCAGCAGCCCCATGACAGGGGCAGATACGCAGTATTTT. It encodes CASSPMTGADTQYF.

J is TRBJ2-1 and V is TRBV5-6; 7 positions match TRBD2. This CDR3 region has 16 residues. Trimming cost V 0 bases and J 7 bases; bases outside gene matches: 10. Germline values: CDR1 SGHDT, CDR2 YYEEEE. The CDR3 sequence is CASSLALSREWNEQFF. The DNA for the CDR3 is TGTGCCAGCAGCTTGGCCCTCTCGCGGGAGTGGAATGAGCAGTTCTTC.

The V call is TRBV7-8, the J call TRBJ2-2; maybe TRBD1 (6 bases). Per germline, CDR1 SGHVS and CDR2 FQNEAQ. V was cut by 1 base and J by 8 bases, with 20 bases left in between. The CDR3 has 17 amino acids. CDR3 coding DNA: TGTGCCAGCAGCTTAGAAGTTGCGACTCCAAGGGGGGGGGAGCTGTTTTTT. Its translation is CASSLEVATPRGGELFF.

A single count supports this clone. J is TRBJ1-1 and V is TRBV6-5; 8 nucleotides align to TRBD1. Germline V lookup: CDR1 MNHEY, CDR2 SVGAGI. There are 15 residues in the CDR3. The J segment lost 4 bases and the V segment lost 2 bases, leaving 6 bases of the junction unmatched. CDR3 amino acids: CASSYARGLGTEAFF. CDR3 coding DNA: TGTGCCAGCAGTTACGCCAGGGGGCTTGGCACTGAAGCTTTCTTT.

V and J are TRBV29-1 and TRBJ2-7; D is undetermined. The germline V gene has CDR1 SQVTM and CDR2 ANQGSEA. Trimming stripped 0 bases from V and 6 bases from J, with 9 bases between. This CDR3 spans 12 amino acids. The CDR3 loop reads CSVEDFVSEQYF. The CDR3 DNA reads as TGCAGCGTTGAAGATTTCGTCTCCGAGCAGTACTTC.

The chain links TRBV29-1 to TRBJ1-2; D is unresolved. Trimming cost V 0 bases and J 0 bases, with 11 bases left between them. There are 15 residues in the CDR3. Germline CDR1 reads SQVTM; CDR2 reads ANQGSEA. The DNA for the CDR3 is TGCAGCGTTGAAGAGGTTTCAAGAGCTAACTATGGCTACACCTTC. This encodes CSVEEVSRANYGYTF.

The J gene is TRBJ2-7, the V gene TRBV13; 14 bases map to TRBD2. This CDR3 region has 17 residues. V lost 5 bases and J lost 0; bases outside the gene matches: 6. The germline gives CDR1 PRHDT, CDR2 FYEKMQ (reference sequence). The CDR3 loop reads CASSPPGTSGSSYEQYF. In DNA, the CDR3 is TGTGCCAGCAGCCCTCCCGGGACTAGCGGGAGCTCCTACGAGCAGTACTTC.

The gene calls are TRBV6-5 and TRBJ1-5, with D hard to call. The V gene's germline CDR1 is MNHEY and CDR2 SVGAGI. The V gene lost 2 bases and the J gene lost 8 bases, with 13 bases spanning the gap. The CDR3 extends over 14 amino acids. The CDR3 sequence: CASSYVGFMEPQHF. The CDR3 nucleotides read TGTGCCAGCAGTTACGTAGGGTTCATGGAGCCCCAGCATTTT.

This chain joins TRBV28 and TRBJ1-1; no reliable D call. The CDR3 is 12 residues long. V lost 5 bases to trimming and J lost 9 bases, with 13 bases between them. Germline CDR1 and CDR2: MDHEN and SYDVKM. CDR3 nucleotides: TGTGCCAGCAGTGACTCGAGCTGGCAAGCTTTCTTT. It translates to CASSDSSWQAFF.

This chain uses TRBV4-1 with TRBJ1-2; D is perhaps TRBD1 (5 bases). Germline-derived CDR1 and CDR2 are MGHRA and YSYEKL. The CDR3 has 13 amino acids. V lost 3 bases and J 4 bases, leaving 9 bases between the germline ends. The CDR3 loop reads CASSQGRFYGYTF. The CDR3, as DNA: TGCGCCAGCAGCCAGGGACGGTTCTATGGCTACACCTTC.

Note on this clone: Within the sample, other DNA sequences also encode this same CDR3. The rearrangement joins TRBV28 to TRBJ2-7; the D is unclear. The V end lost 5 bases, the J end lost 3 bases, and 8 bases lay between the germline ends. Germline assignment: CDR1 MDHEN and CDR2 SYDVKM. The length of the CDR3 is 12 residues. This CDR3 reads CASSLSDYEQYF. The CDR3 coding sequence is TGTGCCAGCAGTCTCTCGGACTACGAGCAGTACTTC.

This chain uses TRBV7-9 with TRBJ2-1; D unresolved. This CDR3 comprises 15 residues. Trimming stripped 5 bases from V and 0 bases from J, with 11 bases between. The germline gives CDR1 SEHNR, CDR2 FQNEAQ (reference sequence). The CDR3 here is CASSLQLSSYNEQFF. CDR3 DNA: TGTGCCAGCAGCCTACAGCTTAGCTCCTACAATGAGCAGTTCTTC. The full variable domain, completed using reference TRBV7-9 and TRBJ2-1, is DTGVSQNPRHKITKRGQNVTFRCDPISEHNRLYWYRQTLGQGPEFLTYFQNEAQLEKSRLLSDRFSAERPKGSFSTLEIQRTEQGDSAMYLCASSLQLSSYNEQFFGPGTRLTVL.

V usage is TRBV10-3 and J usage is TRBJ2-3; D is ambiguous. The germline V gene encodes CDR1 ENHRY and CDR2 SYGVKD. Trimming shortened V by 3 bases and J by 1 base, and 2 bases separated the two germline ends. This CDR3 contains 12 residues. The CDR3 nucleotides read TGTGCCATCAGTGACCGCACAGATACGCAGTATTTT. Translation: CAISDRTDTQYF.

V and J are TRBV28 and TRBJ2-7, with D unresolved. Trimming removed 5 bases at V and 5 bases at J, with 25 bases between. The length of the CDR3 is 17 residues. Germline lookup yields CDR1 MDHEN and CDR2 SYDVKM. The CDR3 DNA follows: TGTGCCAGCAGTCTCCCCGGGCAGGTAACCCCTTTTAACGAGCAGTACTTC. As protein: CASSLPGQVTPFNEQYF.

The chain recombines TRBV2 with TRBJ2-3, with 16 bases matching TRBD2. J lost 1 base, V lost 8 bases, and 6 bases had no gene match. CDR3 length: 17 residues. CDR1 is SNHLY, CDR2 FYNNEI, per germline. CDR3 DNA: TGTGCCAGCTTGGGACTAGCGGGAGGGGATGGCACAGATACGCAGTATTTT. Translating gives CASLGLAGGDGTDTQYF.

J is TRBJ2-5 and V is TRBV4-1; 11 nucleotides line up with TRBD1. This CDR3 spans 13 amino acids. With V trimmed by 8 bases and J by 4 bases, 3 bases remained unmatched. The germline V gene has CDR1 MGHRA and CDR2 YSYEKL. The CDR3 region is CASGTGGGETQYF. The CDR3 DNA sequence: TGCGCCAGCGGGACAGGGGGAGGAGAGACCCAGTACTTC.

V usage is TRBV6-1 and J usage is TRBJ2-7; perhaps TRBD2 as D (6 bases). The CDR3 contains 15 residues. The germline V gene has CDR1 MNHNS and CDR2 SASEGT. V lost 11 bases and J lost 5, with 25 bases in between. CDR3 nucleotides: TGTGCCTTAGAGCAGGTGGTAGTTCGCGGGAACGAGCAGTACTTC. This gives the protein CALEQVVVRGNEQYF.

The V gene is TRBV7-9, the J gene TRBJ1-2; D is undetermined. The CDR3 loop spans 11 amino acids. Germline V gene sequence: CDR1 SEHNR, CDR2 FQNEAQ (reference sequence). V was shortened by 4 bases and J by 8 bases, with 8 bases between the two germline ends. The CDR3 DNA reads as TGTGCCAGCAGCTCCCCGGCCGGCTACACCTTC. It translates to CASSSPAGYTF.

The chain carries TRBV27 and TRBJ1-2; D possibly corresponds to TRBD1 (5 bases). From germline, CDR1 is MNHEY and CDR2 SMNVEV (reference sequence). This CDR3 comprises 16 residues. V dropped 6 bases and J dropped 0 bases, with 17 bases sitting between them. CDR3 loop: CASSPGPGTPNYGYTF. The CDR3, as DNA: TGTGCCAGCAGCCCAGGGCCAGGGACCCCTAACTATGGCTACACCTTC.

CDR3 nucleotides: TGTGCCAGCAGCGTAGGGGCAGGGATCTCCTACGAGCAGTACTTC. It translates to CASSVGAGISYEQYF. The chain has TRBV7-2 and TRBJ2-7, with TRBD1 as a possible D gene (5 bases). CDR1 and CDR2 from the germline V gene are SGHTA and FQGNSA. The CDR3 is 15 residues long. Trimming pared 5 bases from V and 0 bases from J, leaving 14 bases between.

This chain uses TRBV7-9 with TRBJ2-7; tentative D call: TRBD1 (5 bases). CDR3 length equals 14 residues. Trimming stripped 5 bases from V and 0 bases from J, with 11 bases between. Germline CDR1 reads SEHNR; CDR2 reads FQNEAQ (reference sequence). The CDR3 sequence is CASSVEDNSYEQYF. The CDR3 nucleotides read TGTGCCAGCAGCGTCGAGGACAACTCCTACGAGCAGTACTTC.

V and J are TRBV2 and TRBJ2-5, with TRBD1 as a possible D gene (6 bases). The CDR3 sequence is 17 residues long. V was pared by 8 bases and J by 4 bases, with 26 bases between. The V gene's germline CDR1 is SNHLY and CDR2 FYNNEI. This CDR3 is CASFRNPNRVGGETQYF. Here the CDR3 DNA reads TGTGCCAGCTTTAGAAACCCGAACAGGGTGGGTGGAGAGACCCAGTACTTC.

The chain combines TRBV5-4 with TRBJ1-1; the D is unclear. Per germline, CDR1 SGHNT and CDR2 YYREEE (reference sequence). The CDR3 extends over 13 amino acids. V lost 5 bases, J lost 4 bases, and 12 bases lay in between. The CDR3 region is CASRTAYSTEAFF. The CDR3 DNA reads as TGTGCCAGCAGAACAGCTTATTCCACTGAAGCTTTCTTT. The full variable domain, with the rest looked up from reference TRBV5-4 and TRBJ1-1, is ETGVTQSPTHLIKTRGQQVTLRCSSQSGHNTVSWYQQALGQGPQFIFQYYREEENGRGNFPPRFSGLQFPNYSSELNVNALELDDSALYLCASRTAYSTEAFFGQGTRLTVV.